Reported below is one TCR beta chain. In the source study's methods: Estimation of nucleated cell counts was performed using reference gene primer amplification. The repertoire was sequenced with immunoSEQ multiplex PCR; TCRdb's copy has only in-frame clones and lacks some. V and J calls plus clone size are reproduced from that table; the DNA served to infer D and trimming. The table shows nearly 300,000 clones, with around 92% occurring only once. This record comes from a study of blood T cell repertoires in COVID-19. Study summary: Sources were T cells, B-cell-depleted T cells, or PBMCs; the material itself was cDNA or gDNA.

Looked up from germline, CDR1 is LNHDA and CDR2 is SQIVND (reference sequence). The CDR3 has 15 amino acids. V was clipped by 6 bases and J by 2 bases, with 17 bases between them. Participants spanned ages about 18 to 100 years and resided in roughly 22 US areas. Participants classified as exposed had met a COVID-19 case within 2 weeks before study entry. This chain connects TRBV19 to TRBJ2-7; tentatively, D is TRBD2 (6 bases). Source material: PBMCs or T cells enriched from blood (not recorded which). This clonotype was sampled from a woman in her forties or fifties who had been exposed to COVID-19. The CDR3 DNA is TGTGCCAGTAGCCTATTGGGGGGAACGGCCTACGAGCAGTACTTC. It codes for CASSLLGGTAYEQYF.